The 18 T cell receptor beta chains listed next were all sequenced from one sample in a study of shared clonotypes between healthy human individuals. Method: immunoSEQ multiplex PCR; TCRdb's copy keeps in-frame clones and lacks some. The repertoire holds around 2,000,000 clones, 95% seen once, with 0.13% in the top ten. The sequenced sample was naive CD4+ T cells sorted from blood. Subset specified: CD45RA+ positively selected. The receptors derive from a man aged 18-30 years in good health.

This chain uses TRBV28 with TRBJ1-2; D remains unclear. The CDR3 runs to 12 residues. The ends were cut back, 10 bases at V and 2 bases at J, with 11 bases in the middle. In germline, CDR1 is MDHEN, CDR2 SYDVKM. The CDR3 sequence is CATQTLNYGYTF. DNA of the CDR3: TGTGCCACCCAGACTCTGAACTATGGCTACACCTTC.

The rearrangement links TRBV4-3 to TRBJ2-1; D is tentatively TRBD1 or TRBD2 (5 bases each). The V and J ends lost 0 bases and 0 bases respectively, with 15 bases between them. CDR3 length: 18 residues. Germline V gene sequence: CDR1 LGHNA, CDR2 YSLEER. CDR3 DNA: TGCGCCAGCAGCCAAGACTTCCTTCCCGGGGCCTCCTACAATGAGCAGTTCTTC. Translated, it gives CASSQDFLPGASYNEQFF.

This clone appeared a single time. The chain couples TRBV7-6 to TRBJ2-3, with TRBD1 matching over 8 bases. CDR1 and CDR2 (germline): SGHVS, FNYEAQ. V dropped 1 base and J dropped 3; count of bases not matched to a gene: 3. CDR3 length equals 15 residues. The CDR3, as DNA: TGTGCCAGCAGCTTAGACTGGACAGGGACAGATACGCAGTATTTT. This gives the protein CASSLDWTGTDTQYF.

This clone was observed a single time. The rearrangement joins TRBV5-1 to TRBJ2-7; D perhaps matches TRBD1 (6 bases). The CDR3 is made up of 14 amino acids. The ends were cut back, 4 bases at V and 0 bases at J, with 11 bases in the middle. Germline values: CDR1 SGHRS, CDR2 YFSETQ. CDR3: CASSPLGASYEQYF. As DNA, the CDR3 is TGCGCCAGCAGCCCCCTGGGGGCCTCCTACGAGCAGTACTTC. Full variable domain (missing parts from reference TRBV5-1 and TRBJ2-7): KAGVTQTPRYLIKTRGQQVTLSCSPISGHRSVSWYQQTPGQGLQFLFEYFSETQRNKGNFPGRFSGRQFSNSRSEMNVSTLELGDSALYLCASSPLGASYEQYFGPGTRLTVT.

This chain links TRBV5-1 with TRBJ2-6, with D unclear. Germline V gives CDR1 SGHRS, CDR2 YFSETQ. The CDR3 length is 14 residues. The V gene lost 5 bases and the J gene lost 4 bases, with 10 bases spanning the gap. CDR3 region: CASSLTQGANVLTF. CDR3 in DNA: TGCGCCAGCAGTCTAACTCAGGGGGCCAACGTCCTGACTTTC.

The gene calls are TRBV7-2 and TRBJ1-1, with no clear D. Trimming cost V 3 bases and J 5 bases, with 10 bases left between them. In germline, CDR1 is SGHTA, CDR2 FQGNSA. CDR3 length: 13 amino acids. The DNA of the CDR3 is TGTGCCAGCAGCTTTGTGCCGGAGACTGAAGCTTTCTTT. Amino acid sequence: CASSFVPETEAFF.

V gene TRBV30 combines with J gene TRBJ1-2; TRBD1 matches 8 bases. The CDR3 runs to 12 residues. Germline CDR1 is GTSNPN and CDR2 is SVGIG (reference sequence). V gave up 2 bases and J gave up 7 bases; unmatched junction bases: 3. The CDR3, as DNA: TGTGCCTGGAGTCCAGGGGGCCCTGGCTACACCTTC. It codes for CAWSPGGPGYTF.

The V call is TRBV29-1, the J call TRBJ2-1; maybe TRBD2 (6 bases). Germline V lookup: CDR1 SQVTM, CDR2 ANQGSEA. Trimming left V 6 bases short and J 4 bases short, with 16 bases between. There are 14 residues in the CDR3. The CDR3: CSVASGPAYNEQFF. The CDR3 coding sequence is TGCAGCGTCGCAAGCGGGCCCGCTTACAATGAGCAGTTCTTC.

The rearrangement links TRBV2 to TRBJ2-7; 9 bases agree with TRBD1. Germline values: CDR1 SNHLY, CDR2 FYNNEI. The CDR3 length is 14 residues. V was clipped by 6 bases and J by 5 bases; unmatched bases: 8. CDR3 residues: CASREPGTGHEQYF. DNA for the CDR3: TGTGCCAGCAGGGAACCCGGGACAGGGCACGAGCAGTACTTC.

V gene TRBV11-2 combines with J gene TRBJ2-1; 9 nucleotides line up with TRBD1. V lost 5 bases and J lost 8; bases outside the gene matches: 4. CDR1 and CDR2 from the germline V gene are SGHAT and FQNNGV. The CDR3 sequence is 13 residues long. The DNA of the CDR3 is TGTGCCAGCAGCCTACAGGGGGCTTATGAGCAGTTCTTC. It yields the protein CASSLQGAYEQFF.

The chain carries TRBV30 and TRBJ2-7; no definite D call. The CDR3 loop spans 13 amino acids. The V gene's germline CDR1 is GTSNPN and CDR2 SVGIG (reference sequence). V was pared by 1 base and J by 2 bases, with 9 bases between. The CDR3 sequence is CAWSETLTYEQYF. Here the CDR3 DNA reads TGTGCCTGGAGTGAGACACTGACCTACGAGCAGTACTTC.

The chain uses TRBV9 and TRBJ2-3; 7 bases align to TRBD2. J was trimmed by 5 bases and V by 3 bases; bases with no gene match: 9. This CDR3 region has 15 residues. Per germline, CDR1 SGDLS and CDR2 YYNGEE. CDR3 sequence: CASSGTSELRDTQYF. The CDR3 DNA follows: TGTGCCAGCAGCGGTACTAGCGAACTTCGAGATACGCAGTATTTT.

V gene TRBV25-1 combines with J gene TRBJ1-4, with D possibly being TRBD1 (6 bases). Germline lookup yields CDR1 MGHDK and CDR2 SYGVNS. The length of the CDR3 is 14 residues. V lost 4 bases, J lost 4 bases, and 10 bases lay in between. CDR3 nucleotides: TGTGCCAGCAGTGGAGGACAGATTAATGAAAAACTGTTTTTT. This encodes CASSGGQINEKLFF.

The chain is built from TRBV7-9 and TRBJ1-6, with D perhaps TRBD1 (5 bases). Germline assignment: CDR1 SEHNR and CDR2 FQNEAQ (reference sequence). Deletions cut 5 bases from V and 2 bases from J, with 7 bases between. The CDR3 loop spans 14 amino acids. CDR3 amino acids: CASSQGPYNSPLHF. The CDR3 DNA sequence: TGTGCCAGCAGCCAGGGTCCCTATAATTCACCCCTCCACTTT.

The V call is TRBV9, the J call TRBJ2-3; 8 bases fit TRBD2. Germline CDR1 reads SGDLS; CDR2 reads YYNGEE. Unmatched junction bases numbered 9, after V lost 0 bases and J lost 6 bases. The CDR3 is made up of 16 amino acids. In DNA form, the CDR3 reads TGTGCCAGCAGCGTAGCTGTAACGGGGGGGCTTGATACGCAGTATTTT. Its translation: CASSVAVTGGLDTQYF.

The V call is TRBV28, the J call TRBJ1-2; D is perhaps TRBD1 (5 bases). Trimming took off 6 bases at V and 2 bases at J, with 16 bases between the two ends. This CDR3 is built from 15 residues. The germline CDR1 and CDR2 sequences are MDHEN and SYDVKM. The CDR3 reads CASSRLAQGNYGYTF. CDR3 DNA: TGTGCCAGCAGCCGCCTAGCGCAGGGCAACTATGGCTACACCTTC.

This clone was observed at least ten times. The chain carries TRBV2 and TRBJ2-7; 7 nucleotides align to TRBD1. V lost 2 bases, J lost 2 bases, and 6 bases stayed unmatched. The CDR3 consists of 15 residues. The germline gives CDR1 SNHLY, CDR2 FYNNEI. CDR3: CASSEPQRGPYEQYF. Here the CDR3 DNA reads TGTGCCAGCAGTGAACCTCAGAGGGGGCCCTACGAGCAGTACTTC.

CDR3 DNA: TGTGCCATCAGTGAGTTAGGACAGGGATCCACTGAAGCTTTCTTT. Translated: CAISELGQGSTEAFF. The gene calls are TRBV10-3 and TRBJ1-1; TRBD1 matches at 8 bases. V was pared by 1 base and J by 4 bases, with 5 bases of the junction left unmatched. In germline, CDR1 is ENHRY, CDR2 SYGVKD. CDR3 size: 15 residues.